This TCR beta chain is from a study of cytomegalovirus exposure and HLA in healthy donors. Study results and limitations: Most TCR sequences showed up rarely, but some public TCRs showed up in many donors.

The data were produced by immunoSEQ multiplex PCR, yet TCRdb's version contains in-frame clones alone and is incomplete. Among some 290,000 clones listed, roughly 86% were seen once. This CDR3 region has 15 residues. V lost 5 bases, J lost 0 bases, and 3 bases stayed unmatched. Germline V gene data show CDR1 as SGDLS and CDR2 as YYNGEE. With respect to this clone: Its antigen is as yet unknown.

The genes are TRBV9 and TRBJ2-5, with 11 nucleotides matching TRBD2. The sample comprised PBMCs. This TCR derives from a man aged 30 to 45 in good health and CMV-seronegative. The CDR3: CASSRSGGDQETQYF. The CDR3, as DNA: TGTGCCAGCAGTCGTAGCGGGGGGGACCAAGAGACCCAGTACTTC.